This T cell receptor (beta chain) was retrieved from a study of T cell responses to AZD1222 COVID-19 vaccine. Study summary: Second doses that came at about 4 or about 12 weeks were put together. Whole-study findings and limits: Spike-specific TCRs gained breadth and depth after people received two AZD1222 doses. Researchers took repertoire samples only after the peak T cell response had come. In the spike-specific TCR repertoire, nearly half reportedly target unmutated variant regions.

Trimming cost V 2 bases and J 0 bases, with 12 bases left between them. The CDR3 extends over 15 amino acids. CDR1 SGHKS and CDR2 YYEKEE come from the germline V gene (reference sequence). Measured with immunoSEQ multiplex PCR; TCRdb has only the in-frame clones, and not every one. The table lists around 140,000 clones, approximately 92% of them singletons, with 1.5% to 2% in the top ten. In the case of this clone: Its antigen is as yet unknown.

The sequence derives from an adult in good health. The sample was peripheral blood, taken on day 0 of AZD1222 vaccination. V is TRBV5-5 and J is TRBJ2-7, with D perhaps TRBD2 (5 bases). Here the CDR3 DNA reads TGTGCCAGCAGCTTCGGGGTTAAGGTCTCCTACGAGCAGTACTTC. It encodes CASSFGVKVSYEQYF.